The 5 T cell receptor beta chains below were found in one sample sequenced in a study of blood T cell repertoires in COVID-19. Assay: immunoSEQ multiplex PCR; the TCRdb copy retains only in-frame clones and omits some. The sample has a few hundred thousand clones; about nine tenths are singletons. Specimen: PBMCs or T cells enriched from blood (not recorded which). Every receptor here comes from a woman aged 18-35 years who had recovered from COVID-19.

The V gene is TRBV28, the J gene TRBJ2-7; 9 bases line up with TRBD1. CDR3 length equals 16 residues. In germline, CDR1 is MDHEN, CDR2 SYDVKM. The V gene end was trimmed by 6 bases and the J gene end by 3 bases; junction bases not matched to a gene: 12. CDR3 sequence: CASRRTRQGGLYEQYF. CDR3 nucleotides: TGTGCCAGCAGACGAACTCGACAGGGGGGCCTCTACGAGCAGTACTTC.

The V call is TRBV9, the J call TRBJ1-6, with 7 bases aligning to TRBD1. Unmatched junction bases numbered 7, after V lost 4 bases and J lost 6 bases. Germline V gives CDR1 SGDLS, CDR2 YYNGEE. The CDR3 has 15 residues. This chain's CDR3 is CASSPQGGSNSPLHF. CDR3 sequence (DNA): TGTGCCAGCAGCCCCCAGGGGGGCAGTAATTCACCCCTCCACTTT.

This clone showed up just a few times. The chain couples TRBV18 to TRBJ1-2; 7 nucleotides match TRBD1. From germline, CDR1 is KGHSH and CDR2 LQKENI. The CDR3 consists of 17 residues. The trim removed 1 base at V and 6 bases at J, leaving 14 bases unmatched. The CDR3, as DNA: TGTGCCAGCTCACCACGGGACAGAATAGCCTCAGGCGATGGCTACACCTTC. As protein: CASSPRDRIASGDGYTF.

The chain couples TRBV18 to TRBJ2-2; 8 bases are a match to TRBD2. This CDR3 comprises 18 residues. The germline V gene has CDR1 KGHSH and CDR2 LQKENI. The ends lost 2 bases at V and 7 bases at J; junction bases unmatched: 15. CDR3 DNA: TGTGCCAGCTCACCATCAACGGCCCTAGCGGGTATAATCGGGGAGCTGTTTTTT. It encodes CASSPSTALAGIIGELFF.

The J gene is TRBJ2-3, the V gene TRBV7-2; D possibly corresponds to TRBD2 (6 bases). Germline V gives CDR1 SGHTA, CDR2 FQGNSA. Trimming took 3 bases from V and 2 from J, leaving 12 bases between them. The CDR3 is made up of 15 amino acids. CDR3 protein: CASSFTGLLTDTQYF. DNA for the CDR3: TGTGCCAGCAGCTTCACGGGACTTCTCACAGATACGCAGTATTTT.